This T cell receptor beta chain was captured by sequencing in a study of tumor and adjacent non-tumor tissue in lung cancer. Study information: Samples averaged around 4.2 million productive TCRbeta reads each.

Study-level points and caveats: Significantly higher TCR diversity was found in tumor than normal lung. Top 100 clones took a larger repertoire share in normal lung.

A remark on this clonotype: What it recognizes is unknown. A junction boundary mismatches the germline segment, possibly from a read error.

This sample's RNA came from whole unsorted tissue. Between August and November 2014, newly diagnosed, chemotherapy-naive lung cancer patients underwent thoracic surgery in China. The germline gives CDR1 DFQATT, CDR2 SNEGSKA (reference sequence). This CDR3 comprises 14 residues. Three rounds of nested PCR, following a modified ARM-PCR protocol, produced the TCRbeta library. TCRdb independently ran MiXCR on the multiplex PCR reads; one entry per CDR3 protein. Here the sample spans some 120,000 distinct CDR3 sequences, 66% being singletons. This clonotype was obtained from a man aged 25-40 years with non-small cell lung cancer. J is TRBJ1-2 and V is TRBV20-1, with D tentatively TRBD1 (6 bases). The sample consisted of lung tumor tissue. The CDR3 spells CSAHRRGQHGGYTF. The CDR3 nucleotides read TGCAGTGCCCACCGGCGTGGCCAACATGGGGGCTACACCTTT.